The 31 T cell receptor beta chains in this list originate from one sample, sequenced in a study of human T cells and chemical hapten exposure. Noted time point: pre-sensitization, week 0. Regarding treatment: therapeutic diphenylcyclopropenone sensitization with weekly scalp DPC. TCRdb ran MiXCR on the RACE reads and lists one entry per CDR3 protein. The sample has about 51,000 distinct CDR3 sequences, approximately 9.8% seen once; the top ten hold around 15%. The sequences come from whole blood, collected in connection with sensitization to the hapten diphenylcyclopropenone (DPC). All receptors come from a middle-aged woman with alopecia areata. Some clones in this sample may be carry-over from other donors' samples.

This clonotype was seen at least ten times. The J gene is TRBJ1-1, the V gene TRBV7-6; possible D gene TRBD1, 5 bases. V dropped 5 bases and J dropped 4 bases, with 14 bases sitting between them. CDR1 is SGHVS, CDR2 FNYEAQ, per germline. The CDR3 runs 14 residues. CDR3 amino acids: CASSQESGGTEAFF. CDR3 DNA: TGTGCCAGCAGCCAAGAGTCGGGGGGCACTGAAGCTTTCTTT.

The chain couples TRBV7-2 to TRBJ2-1, with 8 nucleotides matching TRBD1. The CDR3 extends over 15 amino acids. CDR1 is SGHTA and CDR2 is FQGNSA in the germline V gene. Trimming cost V 4 bases and J 6 bases; bases outside gene matches: 8. DNA of the CDR3: TGTGCCAGCAGCTACAGGGGGGCCTCTCTCAATGAGCAGTTCTTC. As protein: CASSYRGASLNEQFF. Filled out from reference TRBV7-2 and TRBJ2-1, the complete variable domain reads GAGVSQSPSNKVTEKGKDVELRCDPISGHTALYWYRQSLGQGLEFLIYFQGNSAPDKSGLPSDRFSAERTGGSVSTLTIQRTQQEDSAVYLCASSYRGASLNEQFFGPGTRLTVL.

In its sample, this clonotype was seen many times. The V and J genes are TRBV9 and TRBJ2-7; tentative D call: TRBD1 (5 bases). This CDR3 contains 13 residues. V lost 3 bases and J 2 bases, leaving 9 bases between the germline ends. Germline V gene data show CDR1 as SGDLS and CDR2 as YYNGEE. CDR3 nucleotides: TGTGCCAGCAGCGCCCAGGGCGCCTACGAGCAGTACTTC. Amino acids: CASSAQGAYEQYF.

This clonotype appeared once. This chain joins TRBV4-1 and TRBJ2-7, with D tentatively TRBD2 (5 bases). Germline CDR1 MGHRA, CDR2 YSYEKL. The CDR3 is 13 amino acids. The ends were cut back, 6 bases at V and 6 bases at J, with 15 bases in the middle. The CDR3 loop is CASRSQARGEQYF. The CDR3 DNA follows: TGCGCCAGCAGATCTCAAGCCCGGGGCGAGCAGTACTTC.

In this sample, this clonotype turned up many times. The chain carries TRBV29-1 and TRBJ1-1; the D gene is possibly TRBD1 (5 bases). The CDR3 contains 14 residues. Germline values: CDR1 SQVTM, CDR2 ANQGSEA. Trimming left V 5 bases short and J 0 bases short, with 13 bases between. Written as DNA, the CDR3 is TGCAGCGTTACGTATGGGGGGATGAACACTGAAGCTTTCTTT. It translates to CSVTYGGMNTEAFF.

This clonotype was seen many times. V is TRBV20-1 and J is TRBJ2-1, with 10 bases fitting TRBD2. The CDR3 loop spans 15 amino acids. Germline CDR1 and CDR2: DFQATT and SNEGSKA (reference sequence). J gave up 5 bases and V 1 base, and 5 bases lay outside the gene matches. In DNA, the CDR3 is TGCAGTGCTAGAGCTGGAGCGGGGGGGCACAATGAGCAGTTCTTC. It encodes CSARAGAGGHNEQFF.

Note on this clonotype: This may come from a read error, since a much larger clone is one base off. The CDR3 carries no conserved terminal phenylalanine or tryptophan, so it likely arises from a read error. The V call is TRBV7-9, the J call TRBJ1-4; no firm D call. CDR1 is SEHNR, CDR2 FQNEAQ, per germline (reference sequence). V was pared by 5 bases and J by 4 bases, with 11 bases between. The CDR3 length is 14 residues. DNA for the CDR3: TGTGCCAGCAGCCCCACGCAGAATAATGAAAAACTGTTTTCT. As protein: CASSPTQNNEKLFS.

The chain combines TRBV6-1 with TRBJ1-5, with a weak D call TRBD1 (6 bases). Germline CDR1 is MNHNS and CDR2 is SASEGT. Deletions cut 8 bases from V and 5 bases from J, with 13 bases between. The length of the CDR3 is 13 residues. The CDR3 loop reads CASWDRGHQPQHF. The CDR3 coding sequence is TGTGCCAGCTGGGACCGGGGGCATCAGCCCCAGCATTTT.

The chain combines TRBV7-2 with TRBJ2-7; no clear D. Germline assignment: CDR1 SGHTA and CDR2 FQGNSA. Trimming took 1 base from V and 2 from J, leaving 12 bases between them. This CDR3 has 15 amino acids. The CDR3: CASSLGRLVPYEQYF. For the CDR3, the DNA is TGTGCCAGCAGCTTAGGAAGGCTAGTTCCCTACGAGCAGTACTTC.

This clonotype was observed many times. The V and J genes are TRBV29-1 and TRBJ2-3, with D hard to call. Germline CDR1 SQVTM, CDR2 ANQGSEA. The germline V and J ends were trimmed by 1 base and 2 bases, with 7 bases remaining between them. CDR3 length equals 13 residues. CDR3 region: CSVEGWNTDTQYF. The CDR3 DNA reads TGCAGCGTTGAAGGCTGGAACACAGATACGCAGTATTTT.

This clonotype was picked up many times. The chain joins TRBV3-1 to TRBJ1-6; D gene uncertain. V lost 4 bases and J lost 10, with 20 bases in between. CDR3 size: 16 residues. Germline V gene sequence: CDR1 LGHDT, CDR2 YNNKEL (reference sequence). The DNA for the CDR3 is TGTGCCAGCAGCCCTGGTAGGGTGGGAAGTCGGTCACCCCTCCACTTT. It codes for CASSPGRVGSRSPLHF.

In this sample, this clonotype turned up a few times. The chain combines TRBV3-1 with TRBJ2-5; 8 nucleotides match TRBD1. Germline CDR1 reads LGHDT; CDR2 reads YNNKEL (reference sequence). V was clipped by 5 bases and J by 1 base; unmatched bases: 12. The CDR3 length is 17 residues. The chain's CDR3 is CASSKRGNRGVQETQYF. The CDR3 DNA sequence: TGTGCCAGCAGCAAACGAGGGAACAGGGGGGTCCAAGAGACCCAGTACTTC.

This chain links TRBV27 with TRBJ2-6; 7 bases line up with TRBD1. Germline CDR1 and CDR2: MNHEY and SMNVEV (reference sequence). After removal of 3 bases from V and 2 bases from J, the junction contained 1 base not matched to a gene. The CDR3 totals 15 residues. CDR3 nucleotides: TGTGCCAGCAGTTTTCAGGGGGCTGGGGCCAACGTCCTGACTTTC. Its translation is CASSFQGAGANVLTF. Full variable domain (missing parts from reference TRBV27 and TRBJ2-6): EAQVTQNPRYLITVTGKKLTVTCSQNMNHEYMSWYRQDPGLGLRQIYYSMNVEVTDKGDVPEGYKVSRKEKRNFPLILESPSPNQTSLYFCASSFQGAGANVLTFGAGSRLTVL.

This clonotype was counted only a few times. J is TRBJ2-3 and V is TRBV12-3 or TRBV12-4; no clear D. Trimming pared 6 bases from V and 4 bases from J, leaving 11 bases between. There are 13 residues in the CDR3. CDR3 DNA sequence: TGTGCCAGCAGACCGTCGCCCTCAGATACGCAGTATTTT. As protein: CASRPSPSDTQYF.

This clonotype was counted many times. The V call is TRBV20-1, the J call TRBJ2-1; D is perhaps TRBD2 (6 bases). Germline V gene sequence: CDR1 DFQATT, CDR2 SNEGSKA (reference sequence). This CDR3 has 13 residues. V lost 3 bases and J 4 bases, leaving 10 bases between the germline ends. The CDR3 protein is CSARRGLYNEQFF. The DNA of the CDR3 is TGCAGTGCTAGGCGGGGCCTGTACAATGAGCAGTTCTTC.

This clonotype was seen a handful of times. The chain uses TRBV6-2 or TRBV6-3 and TRBJ2-3, with 10 bases identical to TRBD2. The CDR3 runs to 16 residues. J lost 4 bases, V lost 7 bases, and 11 bases had no gene match. CDR1 MNHEY and CDR2 SVGEGT come from the germline V gene. The CDR3 DNA is TGTGCCAGCACCACCGGGCCTAGCGGGGGCGCAGATACGCAGTATTTT. The encoded protein is CASTTGPSGGADTQYF.

The J gene is TRBJ1-6, the V gene TRBV30; 10 bases are shared with TRBD1. The CDR3 loop spans 13 amino acids. Unmatched junction bases numbered 0, after V lost 5 bases and J lost 5 bases. Per the germline V gene, CDR1 is GTSNPN and CDR2 is SVGIG (reference sequence). This chain's CDR3 is CAWGTGDNSPLHF. The CDR3 nucleotides are TGTGCCTGGGGGACAGGGGATAATTCACCCCTCCACTTT.

A few counts support this clonotype. The chain is built from TRBV29-1 and TRBJ2-5, with a possible D match to TRBD2 (6 bases). V was trimmed by 6 bases and J by 2 bases, leaving 13 bases between them. This CDR3 is built from 13 residues. CDR1 is SQVTM, CDR2 ANQGSEA, per germline. CDR3 nucleotides: TGCAGCGTCCGGGGGACCTCGCAAGAGACCCAGTACTTC. This encodes CSVRGTSQETQYF.

This clonotype was observed at least ten times. V usage is TRBV7-9 and J usage is TRBJ1-5; D call uncertain. Germline V lookup: CDR1 SEHNR, CDR2 FQNEAQ (reference sequence). The V gene lost 4 bases and the J gene lost 5 bases, with 6 bases spanning the gap. The CDR3 loop spans 12 amino acids. CDR3 sequence: CASSSGDQPQHF. The CDR3 DNA is TGTGCCAGCAGCTCCGGTGATCAGCCCCAGCATTTT.

The chain uses TRBV28 and TRBJ2-4; the match to TRBD1 covers 8 bases. From germline, CDR1 is MDHEN and CDR2 SYDVKM. CDR3 length: 13 residues. V lost 4 bases to trimming and J lost 4 bases; unmatched junction nucleotides: 0. For the CDR3, the DNA is TGTGCCAGCAGTTACAGGGGGAAAAACATTCAGTACTTC. This codes for CASSYRGKNIQYF.

At least ten counts were recorded for this clonotype. The J gene is TRBJ1-5, the V gene TRBV4-2; TRBD1 matches 7 bases. This CDR3 is built from 16 residues. V shed 0 bases and J 3 bases; nucleotides not matched to a gene: 5. Germline V gives CDR1 LGHNA, CDR2 YNFKEQ. In nucleotides, the CDR3 is TGTGCCAGCAGCCAAGATGGGGGACAGCTCAATCAGCCCCAGCATTTT. It translates to CASSQDGGQLNQPQHF.

This clonotype was recorded at least ten times. The V and J genes are TRBV20-1 and TRBJ2-1; 7 bases map to TRBD1. This CDR3 spans 14 amino acids. Germline CDR1 DFQATT, CDR2 SNEGSKA (reference sequence). Trimming at V came to 6 bases and at J to 0 bases, leaving 5 bases not matched to a gene. CDR3 nucleotides: TGCAGTGCCCAGGGACAGAGCTCCTACAATGAGCAGTTCTTC. It translates to CSAQGQSSYNEQFF.

V usage is TRBV10-3 and J usage is TRBJ2-3; TRBD2 aligns across 8 bases. The V segment lost 3 bases and the J segment 1 base; nucleotides outside the gene matches: 0. Germline assignment: CDR1 ENHRY and CDR2 SYGVKD. The CDR3 covers 14 residues. DNA of the CDR3: TGTGCCATCAGTGAAGCGGGGGGCACAGATACGCAGTATTTT. Its protein product is CAISEAGGTDTQYF.

This clonotype is medium-sized within its sample. The rearrangement uses TRBV12-3 or TRBV12-4 and TRBJ2-3, with unresolved D. V lost 6 bases, J lost 5 bases, and 12 bases lay in between. The CDR3 runs 13 residues. CDR3 amino acids: CASSMTDGDTQYF. The CDR3 nucleotides read TGTGCCAGCAGCATGACCGACGGAGATACGCAGTATTTT.

The V gene is TRBV7-9, the J gene TRBJ1-6, with TRBD1 matching 7 bases. V shed 1 base, J shed 10 bases, and the junction held 4 bases outside the gene matches. The CDR3 extends over 14 amino acids. Germline CDR1 SEHNR, CDR2 FQNEAQ (reference sequence). Here the CDR3 reads CASSLDRGGSPLHF. The CDR3 region has the DNA TGTGCCAGCAGCTTAGACAGGGGCGGGTCACCCCTCCACTTT.

This clonotype was recorded at least ten times. The chain employs TRBV12-3 or TRBV12-4 and TRBJ2-1; D unclear. The CDR3 is 12 amino acids. The germline V and J ends were trimmed by 6 bases and 10 bases, with 13 bases remaining between them. This CDR3 reads CASSNPGREQFF. The CDR3 DNA follows: TGTGCCAGCAGCAACCCCGGGCGCGAGCAGTTCTTC.

J is TRBJ2-1 and V is TRBV27; 7 positions agree with TRBD1. The CDR3 is 14 amino acids. The germline CDR1 and CDR2 sequences are MNHEY and SMNVEV (reference sequence). Germline trimming cut 2 bases from V and 9 bases from J; bases unmatched to any gene: 7. DNA for the CDR3: TGTGCCAGCAGTTTAGACAGGGTTGAAAGTGAGCAGTTCTTC. Translation gives CASSLDRVESEQFF.

At least ten counts were recorded for this clonotype. The V and J genes are TRBV3-1 and TRBJ1-6, with 7 positions matching TRBD1. V was pared by 1 base and J by 7 bases, with 1 base of the junction left unmatched. This CDR3 region has 14 residues. Germline values: CDR1 LGHDT, CDR2 YNNKEL (reference sequence). The CDR3 sequence is CASSQAQGNSPLHF. The CDR3 bases are TGTGCCAGCAGCCAAGCACAGGGGAATTCACCCCTCCACTTT.

This clonotype has at least ten counts. The chain joins TRBV7-2 to TRBJ2-5, with 11 bases matching TRBD1. Germline CDR1 reads SGHTA; CDR2 reads FQGNSA. The CDR3 length is 16 residues. V was clipped by 5 bases and J by 2 bases; unmatched bases: 7. DNA for the CDR3: TGTGCCAGCAGCCAAACCGGGGACAGGGGGCAAGAGACCCAGTACTTC. Its translation: CASSQTGDRGQETQYF.

The chain carries TRBV5-1 and TRBJ2-7; D not resolved. The CDR3 runs 13 residues. V dropped 3 bases and J dropped 9 bases, with 16 bases sitting between them. Germline-derived CDR1 and CDR2 are SGHRS and YFSETQ. The CDR3 nucleotides are TGCGCCAGCAGCTCGTCGGGCCCCACTGGGCAGTACTTC. This codes for CASSSSGPTGQYF. Full variable domain (rest looked up from reference TRBV5-1 and TRBJ2-7): KAGVTQTPRYLIKTRGQQVTLSCSPISGHRSVSWYQQTPGQGLQFLFEYFSETQRNKGNFPGRFSGRQFSNSRSEMNVSTLELGDSALYLCASSSSGPTGQYFGPGTRLTVT.

The rearrangement links TRBV20-1 to TRBJ2-3; 11 bases line up with TRBD2. This CDR3 has 16 residues. CDR1 DFQATT and CDR2 SNEGSKA come from the germline V gene (reference sequence). J was trimmed by 1 base and V by 2 bases; bases with no gene match: 5. In DNA, the CDR3 is TGCAGTGCTAGATTAGCGGGGGGGCAACGCACAGATACGCAGTATTTT. Its protein is CSARLAGGQRTDTQYF.